This T cell receptor (beta chain) came from a study of blood T cell repertoires in COVID-19. Study as a whole: Acute and convalescent COVID-19 specimens originated in the United States, Italy and Spain. T cells, B-cell-depleted T cells, or PBMCs provided the cDNA or gDNA that served as material.

Study processing details: Reference gene primer amplification yielded estimated nucleated cell counts. Assay used: immunoSEQ multiplex PCR; TCRdb lists only in-frame clones, some missing. V, J and clone size are those of that table, while D and trimming were read from the DNA. Seen here are around 60,000 clones, around 82% observed once, and the top ten hold 6.5% to 7.5%. The receptor's source is a man in his fifties or sixties with acute or convalescent COVID-19. The sequencing input was peripheral blood.

CDR3: CASSYPGQPNQPQHF. In DNA form, the CDR3 reads TGTGCCAGCAGTTACCCGGGACAGCCTAATCAGCCCCAGCATTTT. This chain connects TRBV6-6 to TRBJ1-5; 7 bases agree with TRBD1. The CDR3 loop spans 15 amino acids. V dropped 2 bases and J dropped 4; count of bases not matched to a gene: 5. The germline gives CDR1 MNHNY, CDR2 SVGAGI (reference sequence).